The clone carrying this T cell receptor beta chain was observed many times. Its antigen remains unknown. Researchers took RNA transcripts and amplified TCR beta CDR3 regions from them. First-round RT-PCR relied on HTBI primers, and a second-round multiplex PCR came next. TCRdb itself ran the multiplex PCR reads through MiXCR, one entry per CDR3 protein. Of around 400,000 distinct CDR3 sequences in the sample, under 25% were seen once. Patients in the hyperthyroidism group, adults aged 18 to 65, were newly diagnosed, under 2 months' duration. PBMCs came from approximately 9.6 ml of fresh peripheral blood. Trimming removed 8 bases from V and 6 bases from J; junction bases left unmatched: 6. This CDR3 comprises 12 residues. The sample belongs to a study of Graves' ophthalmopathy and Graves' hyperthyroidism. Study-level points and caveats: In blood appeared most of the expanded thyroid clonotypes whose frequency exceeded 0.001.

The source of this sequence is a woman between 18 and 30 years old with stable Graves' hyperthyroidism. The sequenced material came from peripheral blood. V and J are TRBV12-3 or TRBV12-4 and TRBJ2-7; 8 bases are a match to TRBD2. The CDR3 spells CASGTSLGEQYF. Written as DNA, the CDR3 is TGTGCCAGCGGGACTAGTTTGGGCGAGCAGTACTTC.